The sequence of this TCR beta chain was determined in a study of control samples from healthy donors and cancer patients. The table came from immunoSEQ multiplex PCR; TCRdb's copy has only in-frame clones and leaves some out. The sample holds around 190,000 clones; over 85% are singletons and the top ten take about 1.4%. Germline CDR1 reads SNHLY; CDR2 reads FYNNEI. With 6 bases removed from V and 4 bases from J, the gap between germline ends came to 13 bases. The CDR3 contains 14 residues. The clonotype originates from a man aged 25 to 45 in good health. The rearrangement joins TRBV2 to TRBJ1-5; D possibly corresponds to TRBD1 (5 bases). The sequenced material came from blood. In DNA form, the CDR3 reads TGTGCCAGCAGGGGGACGGGCAATAATCAGCCCCAGCATTTT. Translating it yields CASRGTGNNQPQHF.